Shown below are 3 T cell receptor beta chains from a single sample sequenced in a study of post-analysis software for immune sequencing data. Study findings and constraints: Elevated frequency relative to controls characterized roughly 5 TRBV segments in patients, TRBV5-6, TRBV5-1 and TRBV20-1 among them.

Antigens for these TCRs are unknown. Unique molecular identifiers were carried by the TCR beta cDNA libraries. TCRdb passed the PCR reads through MiXCR, listing each CDR3 protein once. The sample lists approximately 460,000 distinct CDR3 sequences; roughly 46% were seen once. Sequenced sample: blood. Receptor source: a girl between 5 and 17 years old with multiple sclerosis.

The table lists this clonotype with a few counts. The chain is built from TRBV12-3 or TRBV12-4 and TRBJ2-1; 13 bases agree with TRBD2. After removal of 7 bases from V and 4 bases from J, the junction contained 4 bases not matched to a gene. This CDR3 has 15 residues. CDR3 coding DNA: TGTGCCAGCACTTCGACTAGCGGGAGGTACAATGAGCAGTTCTTC. It codes for CASTSTSGRYNEQFF.

This clonotype appeared a few times. The chain employs TRBV28 and TRBJ2-1; D gene ambiguous. The CDR3 runs 12 residues. The V end was cut by 7 bases, the J end by 4 bases, with 8 bases between. In germline, CDR1 is MDHEN, CDR2 SYDVKM. The CDR3 DNA reads as TGTGCCAGCATGCAACTATACAATGAGCAGTTCTTC. This codes for CASMQLYNEQFF.

This clonotype was detected once. The chain uses TRBV20-1 and TRBJ1-1; no reliable D call. The CDR3 runs to 14 residues. Trimming cost V 0 bases and J 3 bases, with 11 bases left between them. Germline values: CDR1 DFQATT, CDR2 SNEGSKA (reference sequence). The CDR3 is CSAREASGDTEAFF. In DNA, the CDR3 is TGCAGTGCTAGAGAGGCCAGTGGGGACACTGAAGCTTTCTTT.